This is a list of T cell receptor beta chains from one sample in a study of CD8 T cells in Susac syndrome. TCRdb reprocessed the immunoSEQ multiplex PCR reads via MiXCR and lists one record per CDR3 protein. Of roughly 160,000 distinct CDR3 sequences listed, 90% to 95% were seen once; the top ten hold 0.14%. The sequenced material came from CD4+ T cells from PBMCs. Every receptor here comes from a human donor in good health. Both conserved end residues are part of each CDR3. A D gene is named only where the DNA matches it firmly. Clone size is stated in some rows and not others, as once, few, many or a class when expanded.

>.|TRBV6-1|16|TRBD2|TRBJ2-1
CASTQLAGGPDNEQFF
TGTGCCAGCACTCAACTAGCGGGGGGGCCGGACAATGAGCAGTTCTTC
>.|TRBV7-2|14|TRBD1|TRBJ2-3
CASSDRGAADTQYF
TGTGCCAGCAGTGACAGGGGTGCGGCAGATACGCAGTATTTT
>few|TRBV9|13|TRBD2|TRBJ2-3
CASSVGGGDTQYF
TGTGCCAGCAGCGTAGGCGGGGGTGATACGCAGTATTTT
>once|TRBV15|15|TRBD2|TRBJ2-1
CATSGGAGGHNEQFF
TGTGCCACCAGCGGGGGAGCGGGGGGACACAATGAGCAGTTCTTC
>.|TRBV7-2|15|.|TRBJ2-2
CASSLEGRWAGELFF
TGTGCCAGCAGCTTAGAAGGGCGGTGGGCCGGGGAGCTGTTTTTT
>.|TRBV19|15|.|TRBJ1-5
CASSIGVMEVAPQHF
TGTGCCAGTAGTATAGGTGTGATGGAGGTAGCGCCCCAGCATTTT
>.|TRBV18|11|.|TRBJ2-3
CASSPGDTQYF
TGTGCCAGCTCACCCGGAGATACGCAGTATTTT
>.|TRBV29-1|15|.|TRBJ2-3
CSVATPGESGDTQYF
TGCAGCGTCGCAACTCCAGGGGAATCGGGGGATACGCAGTATTTT
>.|TRBV7-9|14|.|TRBJ2-7
CASSPKGPPYEQYF
TGTGCCAGCAGTCCTAAAGGGCCGCCCTACGAGCAGTACTTC
>.|TRBV3-1|16|.|TRBJ1-6
CASSPAASGLNSPLHF
TGTGCCAGCAGCCCTGCCGCGAGCGGGCTCAATTCACCCCTCCACTTT
>.|TRBV20-1|13|.|TRBJ1-3
CSARKGAGNTIYF
TGCAGTGCTAGAAAGGGGGCTGGAAACACCATATATTTT
>.|TRBV20-1|14|.|TRBJ2-5
CSARDRRRQETQYF
TGCAGTGCTAGAGATCGGCGGAGGCAAGAGACCCAGTACTTC
>.|TRBV20-1|15|TRBD2|TRBJ2-3
CSARQLAGDADTQYF
TGCAGTGCTAGGCAACTAGCGGGGGACGCAGATACGCAGTATTTT
>.|TRBV20-1|13|TRBD2|TRBJ2-3
CSAETSGEDTQYF
TGCAGTGCCGAGACTAGCGGGGAGGATACGCAGTATTTT
>.|TRBV6-1|14|TRBD2|TRBJ2-5
CASSETSGGGNQYF
TGTGCCAGCAGTGAGACTAGCGGGGGTGGTAACCAGTACTTC
>.|TRBV20-1|17|TRBD1|TRBJ1-6
CSARDRLGQGISSPLHF
TGCAGTGCTAGAGATCGTCTGGGACAGGGAATTAGTTCACCCCTCCACTTT